This T cell receptor beta chain comes out of a study of blood T cell repertoires in COVID-19. Overall study context: Sites in the United States, Italy and Spain provided acute and convalescent COVID-19 samples. Sources were T cells, B-cell-depleted T cells, or PBMCs; the material itself was cDNA or gDNA.

Germline trimming cut 2 bases from V and 0 bases from J; bases unmatched to any gene: 9. This CDR3 is built from 17 residues. The germline CDR1 and CDR2 sequences are SEHNR and FQNEAQ (reference sequence). The authors' processing: Reference gene primer amplification gave nucleated cell count estimates. Using immunoSEQ multiplex PCR, the repertoire was profiled, and TCRdb retains in-frame clones only, with some absent. Clone size and V and J calls were adopted from that table, with D and trimming inferred from the DNA. The repertoire includes about 41,000 clones, 65% to 85% of them detected once, and approximately 44% sits in the top ten.

The rearrangement joins TRBV7-9 to TRBJ1-1; 7 bases fit TRBD1. This TCR derives from a woman aged 80 or older with active or convalescent COVID-19. The specimen was peripheral blood. CDR3 residues: CASSLSGGGPLNTEAFF. Here the CDR3 DNA reads TGTGCCAGCAGCTTATCAGGGGGAGGTCCCCTGAACACTGAAGCTTTCTTT.